This T cell receptor (beta chain) was found in a study of cytomegalovirus exposure and HLA in healthy donors. Germline lookup yields CDR1 SGHTA and CDR2 FQGNSA. The CDR3 runs to 15 residues. V lost 1 base, J lost 7 bases, and 15 bases lay in between. The method was immunoSEQ multiplex PCR; TCRdb's version includes in-frame clones alone and lacks a portion of them. This table has 100,000 to 150,000 clones, 88% appearing once. The sequence was obtained from a young man in good health and CMV-seronegative. The material sequenced was PBMCs. The gene calls are TRBV7-2 and TRBJ2-3, with a weak D call TRBD1 (6 bases). In nucleotides, the CDR3 is TGTGCCAGCAGCTTAGGGGCAGGGGTGGTGAATACGCAGTATTTT. Residues: CASSLGAGVVNTQYF.